The 3 T cell receptor beta chains given below trace back to one sample, sequenced in a study of shared clonotypes between healthy human individuals. Produced via immunoSEQ multiplex PCR; TCRdb's table is partial and in-frame only. The sample shows 850,000 to 1,100,000 clones, 70% to 80% of them seen only once. The material sequenced was memory CD4+ T cells from PBMCs. Specified subset: CD45RA-negative fraction. All receptors derive from a man between 18 and 29 years old in good health. Some clones in this sample may be carry-over from other donors' samples.

This clone was counted a single time. CDR3 nucleotides: TGTGCCAGCAGCCAAGAGGTTCGGGACAGGGGGTACACCGGGGAGCTGTTTTTT. Its translation is CASSQEVRDRGYTGELFF. V and J are TRBV4-2 and TRBJ2-2; 11 nucleotides line up with TRBD1. With V trimmed by 0 bases and J by 3 bases, 6 bases remained unmatched. CDR1 LGHNA and CDR2 YNFKEQ come from the germline V gene. The CDR3 extends over 18 amino acids.

This clone was detected a few times. V gene TRBV2 combines with J gene TRBJ1-5; tentatively, D is TRBD1 (5 bases). The V gene lost 6 bases and the J gene lost 3 bases, with 12 bases spanning the gap. The CDR3 extends over 14 amino acids. Germline V gives CDR1 SNHLY, CDR2 FYNNEI. CDR3 DNA: TGTGCCAGCAGCCTAGAGGGGTTCAATCAGCCCCAGCATTTT. It encodes CASSLEGFNQPQHF.

The sample holds one count of this clone. The chain recombines TRBV9 with TRBJ1-1; 7 bases are shared with TRBD1. CDR3 length equals 15 residues. J gave up 6 bases and V 4 bases, and 12 bases lay outside the gene matches. The germline gives CDR1 SGDLS, CDR2 YYNGEE. The chain's CDR3 is CASSTQTGFGAEAFF. CDR3 sequence (DNA): TGTGCCAGCAGCACGCAGACAGGGTTTGGCGCTGAAGCTTTCTTT.